The text below deals with one T cell receptor beta chain. Clones were sequenced by immunoSEQ multiplex PCR, and TCRdb holds only the in-frame ones, with some missing. The sample includes under 130,000 clones, approximately 88% of them seen just once. Between the trimmed V and J ends, which lost 5 bases and 5 bases, there was a span of 16 bases. The germline V gene has CDR1 SGHKS and CDR2 YYEKEE (reference sequence). CDR3 length: 14 residues. These data come from a study of blood T cell repertoires in COVID-19. The receptor's source is a woman aged 60-75 years with acute or convalescent COVID-19. Input material: peripheral blood. The chain combines TRBV5-5 with TRBJ1-1; TRBD1 is a possible D gene (5 bases). As DNA, the CDR3 is TGTGCCAGCAGTTGGGAAACCCGGGGGACTGAAGCTTTCTTT. This encodes CASSWETRGTEAFF.